This TCR beta chain was documented in a study of OX40 agonist ivuxolimab in advanced cancers. Study-level background: Partial responses were achieved by three patients: one hepatocellular carcinoma, two cutaneous melanoma. Study-wide findings and caveats: CD8+ T cells (on average) carried more expanded clones than CD4+ T cells.

Patients were ruled out by autoimmune disease history or systemic immunosuppression. On cycle 4 day 1 and cycle 7 day 1, as well as at baseline, blood was sampled. As concerns this clone: What it recognizes is unknown.

Germline assignment: CDR1 SGHTA and CDR2 FQGNSA. The CDR3 totals 18 residues. The V gene end was trimmed by 5 bases and the J gene end by 0 bases; junction bases not matched to a gene: 15. The method was immunoSEQ multiplex PCR; TCRdb's version includes in-frame clones alone and lacks a portion of them. The sample gives roughly 30,000 clones, around nine tenths of which show up once; about two fifths is in the top ten. The input for sequencing was CD4+ or CD8+ T cells sorted from blood, taken in a trial of the OX40 agonist ivuxolimab. This TCR was recovered from an adult with an advanced solid tumor such as melanoma, head and neck, liver or kidney cancer. The rearrangement uses TRBV7-2 and TRBJ2-7; 8 nucleotides align to TRBD2. CDR3 residues: CASSPPAIAGRSSYEQYF. CDR3 coding DNA: TGTGCCAGCAGCCCCCCGGCTATAGCGGGAAGAAGCTCCTACGAGCAGTACTTC.